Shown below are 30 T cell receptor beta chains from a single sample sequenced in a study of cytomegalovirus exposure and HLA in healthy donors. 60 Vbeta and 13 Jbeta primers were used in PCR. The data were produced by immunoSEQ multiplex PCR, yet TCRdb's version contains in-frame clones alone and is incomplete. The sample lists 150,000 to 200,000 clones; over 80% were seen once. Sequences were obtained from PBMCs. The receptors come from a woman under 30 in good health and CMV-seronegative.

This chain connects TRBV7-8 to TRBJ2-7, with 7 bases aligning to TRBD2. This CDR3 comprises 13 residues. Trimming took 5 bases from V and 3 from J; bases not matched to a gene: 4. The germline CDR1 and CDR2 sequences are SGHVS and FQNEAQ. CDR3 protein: CASSRDYGYEQYF. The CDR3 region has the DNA TGTGCCAGCAGCCGGGACTACGGCTACGAGCAGTACTTC.

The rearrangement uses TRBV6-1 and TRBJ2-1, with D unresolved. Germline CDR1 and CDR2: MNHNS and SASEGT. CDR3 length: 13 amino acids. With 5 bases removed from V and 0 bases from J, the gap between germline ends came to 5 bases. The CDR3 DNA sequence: TGTGCCAGCAGTCACTACTCCTACAATGAGCAGTTCTTC. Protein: CASSHYSYNEQFF.

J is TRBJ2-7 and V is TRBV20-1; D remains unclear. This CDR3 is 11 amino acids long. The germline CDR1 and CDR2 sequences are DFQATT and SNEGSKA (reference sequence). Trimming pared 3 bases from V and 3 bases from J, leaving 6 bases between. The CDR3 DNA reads TGCAGTGCTAGTCCCCTCTACGAGCAGTACTTC. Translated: CSASPLYEQYF.

CDR3 loop: CASSLGRGRGGYTF. The CDR3, as DNA: TGTGCCAGCAGTTTGGGCAGGGGGCGAGGTGGCTACACCTTC. The chain couples TRBV27 to TRBJ1-2; the match to TRBD1 covers 8 bases. Trimming cost V 3 bases and J 7 bases; bases outside gene matches: 7. Germline CDR1 and CDR2: MNHEY and SMNVEV (reference sequence). This CDR3 region has 14 residues.

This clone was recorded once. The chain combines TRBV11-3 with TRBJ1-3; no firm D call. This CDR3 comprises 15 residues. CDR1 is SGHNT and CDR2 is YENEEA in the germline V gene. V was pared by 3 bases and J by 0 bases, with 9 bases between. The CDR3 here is CASSFNTGSGNTIYF. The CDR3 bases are TGTGCCAGCAGCTTTAACACGGGCTCTGGAAACACCATATATTTT.

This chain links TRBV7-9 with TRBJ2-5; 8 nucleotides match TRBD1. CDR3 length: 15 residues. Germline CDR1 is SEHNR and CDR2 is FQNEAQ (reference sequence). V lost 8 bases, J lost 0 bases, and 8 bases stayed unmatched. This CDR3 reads CASAAGGLYQETQYF. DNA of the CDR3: TGTGCCAGCGCGGCAGGGGGCCTGTACCAAGAGACCCAGTACTTC.

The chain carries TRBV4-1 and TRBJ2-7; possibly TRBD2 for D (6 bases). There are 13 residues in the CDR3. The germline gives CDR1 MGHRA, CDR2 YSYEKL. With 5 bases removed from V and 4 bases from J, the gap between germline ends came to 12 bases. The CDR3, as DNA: TGCGCCAGCAGCTCATCGCGGGGATACGAGCAGTACTTC. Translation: CASSSSRGYEQYF.

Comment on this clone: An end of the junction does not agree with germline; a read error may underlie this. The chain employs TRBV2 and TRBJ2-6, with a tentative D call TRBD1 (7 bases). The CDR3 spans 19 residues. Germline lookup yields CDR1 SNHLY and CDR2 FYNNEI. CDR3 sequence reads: CASSYEGGQSHSGANGLTF. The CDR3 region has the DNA TGTGCCAGCAGCTACGAGGGGGGACAGTCCCACTCTGGGGCCAACGGCCTGACTTTC.

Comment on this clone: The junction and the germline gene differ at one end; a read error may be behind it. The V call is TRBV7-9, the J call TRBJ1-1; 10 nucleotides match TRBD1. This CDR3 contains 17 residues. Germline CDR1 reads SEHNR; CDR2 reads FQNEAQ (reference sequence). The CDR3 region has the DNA TGTTCCAGCAGCCGAGACTTTGACAGGGGGCAATTCACTGAAGCTTTCTTT. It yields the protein CSSSRDFDRGQFTEAFF. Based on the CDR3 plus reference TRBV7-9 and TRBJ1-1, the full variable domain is DTGVSQNPRHKITKRGQNVTFRCDPISEHNRLYWYRQTLGQGPEFLTYFQNEAQLEKSRLLSDRFSAERPKGSFSTLEIQRTEQGDSAMYLCSSSRDFDRGQFTEAFFGQGTRLTVV.

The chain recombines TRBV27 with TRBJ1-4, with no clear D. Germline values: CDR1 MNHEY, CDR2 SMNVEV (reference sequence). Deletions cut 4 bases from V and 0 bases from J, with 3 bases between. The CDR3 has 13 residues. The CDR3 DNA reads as TGTGCCAGCAGTTCGTCAACTAATGAAAAACTGTTTTTT. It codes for CASSSSTNEKLFF.

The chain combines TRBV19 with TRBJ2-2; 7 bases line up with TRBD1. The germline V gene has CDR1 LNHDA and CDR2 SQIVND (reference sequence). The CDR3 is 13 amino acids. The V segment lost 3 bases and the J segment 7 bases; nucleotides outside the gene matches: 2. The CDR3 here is CASSMAGGGELFF. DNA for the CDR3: TGTGCCAGTAGTATGGCAGGGGGCGGGGAGCTGTTTTTT.

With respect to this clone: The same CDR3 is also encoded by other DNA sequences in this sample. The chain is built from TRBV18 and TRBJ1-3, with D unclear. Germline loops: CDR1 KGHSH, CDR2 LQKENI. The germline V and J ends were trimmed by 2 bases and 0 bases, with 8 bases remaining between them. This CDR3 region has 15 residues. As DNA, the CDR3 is TGTGCCAGCTCACCAAGAGACTCCTCTGGAAACACCATATATTTT. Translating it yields CASSPRDSSGNTIYF.

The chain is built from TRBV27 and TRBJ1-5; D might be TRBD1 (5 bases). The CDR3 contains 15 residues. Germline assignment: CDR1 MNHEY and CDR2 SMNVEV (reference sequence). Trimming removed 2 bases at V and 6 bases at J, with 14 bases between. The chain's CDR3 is CASSLRRGVGQPQHF. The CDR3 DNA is TGTGCCAGCAGTTTAAGGCGGGGGGTCGGTCAGCCCCAGCATTTT.

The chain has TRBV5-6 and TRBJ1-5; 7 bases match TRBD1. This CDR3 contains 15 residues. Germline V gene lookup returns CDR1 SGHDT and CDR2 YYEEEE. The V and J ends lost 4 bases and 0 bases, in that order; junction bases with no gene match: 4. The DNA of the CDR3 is TGTGCCAGCAGCCGGACAGGAGATAGCAATCAGCCCCAGCATTTT. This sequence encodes CASSRTGDSNQPQHF. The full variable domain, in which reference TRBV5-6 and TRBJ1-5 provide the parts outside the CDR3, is DAGVTQSPTHLIKTRGQQVTLRCSPKSGHDTVSWYQQALGQGPQFIFQYYEEEERQRGNFPDRFSGHQFPNYSSELNVNALLLGDSALYLCASSRTGDSNQPQHFGDGTRLSIL.

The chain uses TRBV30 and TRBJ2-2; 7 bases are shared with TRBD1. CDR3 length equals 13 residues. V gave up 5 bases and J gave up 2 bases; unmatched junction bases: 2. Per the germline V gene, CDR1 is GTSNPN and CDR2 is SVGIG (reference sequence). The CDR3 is CAWGQANTGELFF. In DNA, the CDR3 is TGTGCCTGGGGACAGGCTAACACCGGGGAGCTGTTTTTT.

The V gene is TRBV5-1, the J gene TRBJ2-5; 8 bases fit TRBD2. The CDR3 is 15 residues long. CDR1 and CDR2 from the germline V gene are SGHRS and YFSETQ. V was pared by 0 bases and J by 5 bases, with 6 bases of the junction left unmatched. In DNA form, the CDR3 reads TGCGCCAGCAGCTTGGCGGGGGGGCCTGTGGAGACCCAGTACTTC. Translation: CASSLAGGPVETQYF.

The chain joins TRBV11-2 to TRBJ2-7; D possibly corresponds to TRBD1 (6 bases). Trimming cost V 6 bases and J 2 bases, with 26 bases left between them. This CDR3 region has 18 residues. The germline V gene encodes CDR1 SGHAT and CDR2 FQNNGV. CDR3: CASSSINRPKDSPYEQYF. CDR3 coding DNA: TGTGCCAGCAGTTCCATCAACCGGCCTAAGGACAGCCCCTACGAGCAGTACTTC.

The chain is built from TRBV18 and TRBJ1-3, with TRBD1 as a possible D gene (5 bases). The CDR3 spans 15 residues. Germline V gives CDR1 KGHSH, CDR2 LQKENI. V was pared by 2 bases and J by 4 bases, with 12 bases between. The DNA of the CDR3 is TGTGCCAGCTCACCATGGCCCACAGGAGGAAACACCATATATTTT. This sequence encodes CASSPWPTGGNTIYF.

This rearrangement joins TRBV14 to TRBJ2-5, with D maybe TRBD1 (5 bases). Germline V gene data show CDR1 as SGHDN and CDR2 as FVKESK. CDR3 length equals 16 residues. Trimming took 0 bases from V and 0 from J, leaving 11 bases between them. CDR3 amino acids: CASSQEGALYQETQYF. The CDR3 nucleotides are TGTGCCAGCAGCCAAGAAGGGGCGCTGTACCAAGAGACCCAGTACTTC.

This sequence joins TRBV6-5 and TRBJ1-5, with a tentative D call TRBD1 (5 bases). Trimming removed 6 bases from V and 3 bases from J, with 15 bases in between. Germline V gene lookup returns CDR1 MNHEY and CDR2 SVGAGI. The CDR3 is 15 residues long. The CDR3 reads CASRRGQGANQPQHF. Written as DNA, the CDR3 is TGTGCCAGCAGGCGGGGCCAAGGGGCCAATCAGCCCCAGCATTTT.

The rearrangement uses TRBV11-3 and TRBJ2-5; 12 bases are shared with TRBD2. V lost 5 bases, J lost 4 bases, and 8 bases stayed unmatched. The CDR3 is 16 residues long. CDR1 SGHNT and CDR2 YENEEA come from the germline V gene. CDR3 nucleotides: TGTGCCAGCAGCGGACTAGCGGGGAAGCTTAGAGAGACCCAGTACTTC. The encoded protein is CASSGLAGKLRETQYF.

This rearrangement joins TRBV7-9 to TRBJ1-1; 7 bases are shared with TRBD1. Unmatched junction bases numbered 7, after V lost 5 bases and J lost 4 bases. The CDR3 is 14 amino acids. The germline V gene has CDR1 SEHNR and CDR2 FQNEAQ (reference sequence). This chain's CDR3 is CASSQRQGGTEAFF. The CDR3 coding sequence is TGTGCCAGCAGCCAGAGACAGGGAGGCACTGAAGCTTTCTTT.

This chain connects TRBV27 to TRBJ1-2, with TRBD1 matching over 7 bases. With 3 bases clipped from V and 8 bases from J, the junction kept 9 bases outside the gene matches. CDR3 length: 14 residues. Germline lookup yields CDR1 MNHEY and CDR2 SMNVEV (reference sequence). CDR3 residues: CASSLRATGVGYTF. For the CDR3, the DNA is TGTGCCAGCAGTTTGAGAGCAACAGGGGTCGGCTACACCTTC.

The DNA of the CDR3 is TGTGCCAGCAGCTTAGTCTCTGGCTACACCTTC. Amino acid sequence: CASSLVSGYTF. V is TRBV7-2 and J is TRBJ1-2; D is unclear. The germline gives CDR1 SGHTA, CDR2 FQGNSA. The CDR3 sequence is 11 residues long. V was clipped by 1 base and J by 7 bases, with 4 bases between them.

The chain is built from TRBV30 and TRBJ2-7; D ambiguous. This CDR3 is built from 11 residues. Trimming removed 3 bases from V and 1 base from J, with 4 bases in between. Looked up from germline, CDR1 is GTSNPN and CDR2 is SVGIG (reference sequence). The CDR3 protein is CAWSYSYEQYF. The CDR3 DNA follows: TGTGCCTGGAGCTATTCCTACGAGCAGTACTTC.

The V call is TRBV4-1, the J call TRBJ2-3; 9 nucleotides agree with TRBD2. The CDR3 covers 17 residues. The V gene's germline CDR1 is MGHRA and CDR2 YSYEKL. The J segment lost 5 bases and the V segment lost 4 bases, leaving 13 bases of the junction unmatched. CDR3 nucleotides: TGCGCCAGCAGCCCAACGTTTAGCGGGGGTCTTAGAGATACGCAGTATTTT. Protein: CASSPTFSGGLRDTQYF.

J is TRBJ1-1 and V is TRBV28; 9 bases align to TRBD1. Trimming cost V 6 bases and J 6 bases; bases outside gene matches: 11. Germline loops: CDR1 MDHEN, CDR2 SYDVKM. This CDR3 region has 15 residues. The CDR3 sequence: CASRPNRGRLSEAFF. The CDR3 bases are TGTGCCAGCAGGCCGAACAGGGGGCGATTGTCTGAAGCTTTCTTT.

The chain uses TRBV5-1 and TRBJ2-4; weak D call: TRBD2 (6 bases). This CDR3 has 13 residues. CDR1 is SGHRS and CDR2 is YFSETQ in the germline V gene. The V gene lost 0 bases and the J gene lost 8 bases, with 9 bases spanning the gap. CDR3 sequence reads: CASSLGGDDIQYF. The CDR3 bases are TGCGCCAGCAGCTTGGGCGGGGATGACATTCAGTACTTC. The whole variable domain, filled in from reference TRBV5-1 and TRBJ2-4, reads KAGVTQTPRYLIKTRGQQVTLSCSPISGHRSVSWYQQTPGQGLQFLFEYFSETQRNKGNFPGRFSGRQFSNSRSEMNVSTLELGDSALYLCASSLGGDDIQYFGAGTRLSVL.

Written as DNA, the CDR3 is TGCGCCAGCAGCTGGACAGGGGTAGGAGAAAAACTGTTTTTT. Protein product: CASSWTGVGEKLFF. The chain has TRBV5-1 and TRBJ1-4; 9 nucleotides line up with TRBD1. V was clipped by 3 bases and J by 8 bases; unmatched bases: 5. Germline V CDR1 and CDR2: SGHRS, YFSETQ. This CDR3 contains 14 residues.

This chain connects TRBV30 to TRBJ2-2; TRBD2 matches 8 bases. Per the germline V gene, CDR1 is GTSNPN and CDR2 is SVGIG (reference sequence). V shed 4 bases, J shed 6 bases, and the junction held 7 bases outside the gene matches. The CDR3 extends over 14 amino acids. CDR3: CAWNGGGHPGELFF. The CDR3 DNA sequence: TGTGCCTGGAACGGGGGGGGCCATCCCGGGGAGCTGTTTTTT.